Listed here are 24 T cell receptor beta chains from one sample, sequenced in a study of blood T cell repertoires in COVID-19. Only in-frame clones appear in the TCRdb table, and some are missing; sequencing was by immunoSEQ multiplex PCR. The data show a few hundred thousand clones, around 89% seen once. The sequenced sample was PBMCs or T cells enriched from blood (not recorded which). These TCRs come from a man aged 25 to 45 who had been exposed to COVID-19.

The chain employs TRBV4-1 and TRBJ2-3; D is possibly TRBD1 (6 bases). Germline assignment: CDR1 MGHRA and CDR2 YSYEKL. The CDR3 is made up of 11 amino acids. Trimming pared 4 bases from V and 9 bases from J, leaving 8 bases between. The CDR3 nucleotides are TGCGCCAGCAGCCGAAGGGGGACGCAGTATTTT. This codes for CASSRRGTQYF.

This clone was detected once. CDR3 coding DNA: TGTGCCAGCATTTCCGGGACAGGGCTATCCAATGAGCAGTTCTTC. Protein: CASISGTGLSNEQFF. The chain has TRBV2 and TRBJ2-1; TRBD1 aligns across 9 bases. The J segment lost 6 bases and the V segment lost 7 bases, leaving 10 bases of the junction unmatched. This CDR3 is 15 amino acids long. Germline assignment: CDR1 SNHLY and CDR2 FYNNEI.

J is TRBJ2-1 and V is TRBV2; 12 bases match TRBD2. The germline gives CDR1 SNHLY, CDR2 FYNNEI. The length of the CDR3 is 13 residues. V gave up 10 bases and J gave up 9 bases; unmatched junction bases: 7. In nucleotides, the CDR3 is TGTGCCACCTCTAGCGGGGGGGCCGCTGAGCAGTTCTTC. Protein sequence: CATSSGGAAEQFF. The full variable domain, rest sourced from reference TRBV2 and TRBJ2-1, is EPEVTQTPSHQVTQMGQEVILRCVPISNHLYFYWYRQILGQKVEFLVSFYNNEISEKSEIFDDQFSVERPDGSNFTLKIRSTKLEDSAMYFCATSSGGAAEQFFGPGTRLTVL.

The rearrangement links TRBV4-1 to TRBJ1-6; weak D call: TRBD1 (6 bases). CDR1 is MGHRA and CDR2 is YSYEKL in the germline V gene. The germline V and J ends were trimmed by 1 base and 7 bases, with 8 bases remaining between them. This CDR3 has 14 residues. The CDR3: CASSQGTANSPLHF. CDR3 DNA: TGCGCCAGCAGCCAAGGGACAGCCAATTCACCCCTCCACTTT.

CDR3 loop: CASSPATNEKLFF. The CDR3, as DNA: TGTGCCAGCAGCCCCGCAACTAATGAAAAACTGTTTTTT. The chain couples TRBV27 to TRBJ1-4; D not certain. V shed 6 bases and J shed 0 bases, with 5 bases lying between them. Looked up from germline, CDR1 is MNHEY and CDR2 is SMNVEV (reference sequence). The CDR3 length is 13 residues.

This clone has a single count. The chain recombines TRBV4-1 with TRBJ2-1; 9 bases agree with TRBD2. V dropped 1 base and J dropped 4; count of bases not matched to a gene: 5. CDR1 is MGHRA, CDR2 YSYEKL, per germline. The CDR3 consists of 16 residues. CDR3 DNA sequence: TGCGCCAGCAGCCAAGTAGCGGGGGCATGGTACAATGAGCAGTTCTTC. Translation: CASSQVAGAWYNEQFF.

The chain joins TRBV3-1 (or the pseudogene TRBV3-2) to TRBJ2-1; D might be TRBD1 (6 bases). The V gene lost 1 base and the J gene lost 11 bases, with 21 bases spanning the gap. The CDR3 has 16 amino acids. Germline V CDR1 and CDR2: LGHDT, YNNKEL (reference sequence). As DNA, the CDR3 is TGTGCCAGCAGCCAAGGACAGGACACCTGGTTTTGGAAGCAGTTCTTC. It codes for CASSQGQDTWFWKQFF.

CDR3: CSVGKGAGRAYGYTF. DNA of the CDR3: TGCAGCGTGGGGAAGGGGGCAGGGAGAGCCTATGGCTACACCTTC. V gene TRBV29-1 combines with J gene TRBJ1-2; 7 bases agree with TRBD1. CDR1 and CDR2 (germline): SQVTM, ANQGSEA. The CDR3 is 15 amino acids. The V and J ends lost 6 bases and 4 bases, in that order; junction bases with no gene match: 14.

The gene calls are TRBV7-9 and TRBJ1-1, with 8 bases identical to TRBD1. CDR3 length: 16 amino acids. The germline V gene has CDR1 SEHNR and CDR2 FQNEAQ (reference sequence). V lost 1 base and J lost 7; bases outside the gene matches: 11. The CDR3 spells CASSLVSGQGAVEAFF. The CDR3 DNA reads as TGTGCCAGCAGCTTAGTGTCGGGTCAGGGGGCTGTTGAAGCTTTCTTT.

This chain joins TRBV6-5 and TRBJ2-2; TRBD2 matches at 11 bases. CDR1 and CDR2 from the germline V gene are MNHEY and SVGAGI. The CDR3 length is 15 residues. Trimming took 5 bases from V and 7 from J; bases not matched to a gene: 6. As DNA, the CDR3 is TGTGCCAGCAGTCCACCTAGCGGGGGGAACGGGGAGCTGTTTTTT. Its protein is CASSPPSGGNGELFF.

This sequence joins TRBV5-4 and TRBJ2-1; 7 nucleotides agree with TRBD1. From germline, CDR1 is SGHNT and CDR2 YYREEE (reference sequence). J lost 8 bases, V lost 4 bases, and 9 bases had no gene match. The CDR3 spans 14 residues. CDR3 protein: CASSPGQRRDEQFF. Here the CDR3 DNA reads TGTGCCAGCAGCCCGGGACAGCGTCGCGATGAGCAGTTCTTC.

V is TRBV7-2 and J is TRBJ1-1; unclear D gene. This CDR3 has 13 amino acids. CDR1 and CDR2 (germline): SGHTA, FQGNSA. V gave up 2 bases and J gave up 6 bases, with 10 bases separating them. The chain's CDR3 is CASSLRVSPEAFF. CDR3 DNA sequence: TGTGCCAGCAGCTTACGGGTGTCTCCTGAAGCTTTCTTT. Full variable domain (remainder filled in from reference TRBV7-2 and TRBJ1-1): GAGVSQSPSNKVTEKGKDVELRCDPISGHTALYWYRQSLGQGLEFLIYFQGNSAPDKSGLPSDRFSAERTGGSVSTLTIQRTQQEDSAVYLCASSLRVSPEAFFGQGTRLTVV.

This chain joins TRBV19 and TRBJ2-7; possible D gene TRBD2, 5 bases. The CDR3 has 16 amino acids. Trimming left V 10 bases short and J 0 bases short, with 22 bases between. Germline values: CDR1 LNHDA, CDR2 SQIVND (reference sequence). In DNA form, the CDR3 reads TGTGCCACCAGTCGGGGATCGACAAGTCACTCCTACGAGCAGTACTTC. Translation: CATSRGSTSHSYEQYF.

This sequence joins TRBV7-9 and TRBJ1-2; 9 bases align to TRBD1. The CDR3 spans 14 residues. Germline CDR1 reads SEHNR; CDR2 reads FQNEAQ (reference sequence). J lost 4 bases, V lost 11 bases, and 11 bases had no gene match. The CDR3 spells CAVRLGQGFYGYTF. CDR3 sequence (DNA): TGTGCCGTCAGATTGGGACAGGGCTTCTATGGCTACACCTTC.

In nucleotides, the CDR3 is TGTGCCAGCAGCGTAGTGGCAGGGGGCGGCACTGAAGCTTTCTTT. Translation: CASSVVAGGGTEAFF. This rearrangement joins TRBV9 to TRBJ1-1, with 8 bases identical to TRBD1. CDR1 and CDR2 from the germline V gene are SGDLS and YYNGEE. The V gene end was trimmed by 0 bases and the J gene end by 4 bases; junction bases not matched to a gene: 5. This CDR3 is 15 amino acids long. Full variable domain (remainder filled in from reference TRBV9 and TRBJ1-1): DSGVTQTPKHLITATGQRVTLRCSPRSGDLSVYWYQQSLDQGLQFLIQYYNGEERAKGNILERFSAQQFPDLHSELNLSSLELGDSALYFCASSVVAGGGTEAFFGQGTRLTVV.

The V call is TRBV5-5, the J call TRBJ2-7; weak D call: TRBD1 (6 bases). Trimming removed 0 bases at V and 5 bases at J, with 9 bases between. The CDR3 runs 13 residues. Looked up from germline, CDR1 is SGHKS and CDR2 is YYEKEE (reference sequence). The CDR3 DNA follows: TGTGCCAGCAGCTTGGCAGGGGCGGACGAGCAGTACTTC. The encoded protein is CASSLAGADEQYF.

The rearrangement joins TRBV11-3 to TRBJ2-1; D unresolved. V lost 5 bases and J 9 bases, leaving 11 bases between the germline ends. CDR1 is SGHNT and CDR2 is YENEEA in the germline V gene. The CDR3 spans 12 residues. The CDR3 loop is CASSQNGGEQFF. Written as DNA, the CDR3 is TGTGCCAGCAGCCAAAACGGCGGTGAGCAGTTCTTC. The whole variable domain, filled in from reference TRBV11-3 and TRBJ2-1, reads EAGVVQSPRYKIIEKKQPVAFWCNPISGHNTLYWYLQNLGQGPELLIRYENEEAVDDSQLPKDRFSAERLKGVDSTLKIQPAELGDSAVYLCASSQNGGEQFFGPGTRLTVL.

This chain links TRBV5-1 with TRBJ2-3, with 8 positions matching TRBD1. This CDR3 is 16 amino acids long. Trimming took 4 bases from V and 0 from J; bases not matched to a gene: 7. Germline lookup yields CDR1 SGHRS and CDR2 YFSETQ. CDR3 amino acids: CASSPGQAPSTDTQYF. The CDR3 DNA reads as TGCGCCAGCAGCCCGGGACAGGCCCCTAGCACAGATACGCAGTATTTT.

The chain couples TRBV29-1 to TRBJ1-2, with TRBD1 matching 10 bases. CDR3 size: 15 residues. J lost 7 bases, V lost 1 base, and 9 bases had no gene match. Germline assignment: CDR1 SQVTM and CDR2 ANQGSEA. The CDR3 sequence is CSVEAPWTGGTGYTF. The CDR3 DNA follows: TGCAGCGTTGAAGCCCCTTGGACAGGGGGTACTGGCTACACCTTC.

The V and J genes are TRBV12-5 and TRBJ1-5, with D possibly being TRBD1 (6 bases). Germline V gives CDR1 LGHNT, CDR2 FRNRAP. CDR3 size: 19 residues. V lost 5 bases and J 11 bases, leaving 34 bases between the germline ends. Written as DNA, the CDR3 is TGTGCTAGTGGTCTCGCCGGCGGTTCGTCAGGGGCCGGGGAAGGGACCCAGCATTTT. Its protein product is CASGLAGGSSGAGEGTQHF.

J is TRBJ1-5 and V is TRBV11-2; no firm D call. The CDR3 loop spans 14 amino acids. The V and J ends lost 9 bases and 3 bases respectively, with 15 bases between them. Germline V lookup: CDR1 SGHAT, CDR2 FQNNGV. The CDR3 protein is CARGAATYNQPQHF. CDR3 DNA: TGTGCCAGAGGTGCGGCAACTTACAATCAGCCCCAGCATTTT.

The J gene is TRBJ2-4, the V gene TRBV28; the match to TRBD2 covers 15 bases. The ends lost 6 bases at V and 8 bases at J; junction bases unmatched: 8. Germline lookup yields CDR1 MDHEN and CDR2 SYDVKM. CDR3 size: 16 residues. CDR3 nucleotides: TGTGCCAGCAGCCTCGGACTAGCGGGGGGGCCAGACATTCAGTACTTC. Its protein product is CASSLGLAGGPDIQYF. Complete variable domain (other parts from reference TRBV28 and TRBJ2-4): DVKVTQSSRYLVKRTGEKVFLECVQDMDHENMFWYRQDPGLGLRLIYFSYDVKMKEKGDIPEGYSVSREKKERFSLILESASTNQTSMYLCASSLGLAGGPDIQYFGAGTRLSVL.

The rearrangement uses TRBV30 and TRBJ1-2; TRBD1 is a possible D gene (5 bases). Per germline, CDR1 GTSNPN and CDR2 SVGIG (reference sequence). Between the trimmed V and J ends, which lost 2 bases and 8 bases, there was a span of 15 bases. The CDR3 is 13 amino acids. This CDR3 is CAWSSYNGGGYTF. In DNA form, the CDR3 reads TGTGCCTGGAGTTCCTATAACGGGGGGGGCTACACCTTC.

This sequence joins TRBV6-5 and TRBJ2-7; weak D call: TRBD2 (6 bases). Germline-derived CDR1 and CDR2 are MNHEY and SVGAGI. V was clipped by 0 bases and J by 9 bases, with 15 bases between them. The length of the CDR3 is 14 residues. The CDR3, as DNA: TGTGCCAGCAGTTACTCACAGGCAGCGGGTGGGCAGTACTTC. Its protein is CASSYSQAAGGQYF.